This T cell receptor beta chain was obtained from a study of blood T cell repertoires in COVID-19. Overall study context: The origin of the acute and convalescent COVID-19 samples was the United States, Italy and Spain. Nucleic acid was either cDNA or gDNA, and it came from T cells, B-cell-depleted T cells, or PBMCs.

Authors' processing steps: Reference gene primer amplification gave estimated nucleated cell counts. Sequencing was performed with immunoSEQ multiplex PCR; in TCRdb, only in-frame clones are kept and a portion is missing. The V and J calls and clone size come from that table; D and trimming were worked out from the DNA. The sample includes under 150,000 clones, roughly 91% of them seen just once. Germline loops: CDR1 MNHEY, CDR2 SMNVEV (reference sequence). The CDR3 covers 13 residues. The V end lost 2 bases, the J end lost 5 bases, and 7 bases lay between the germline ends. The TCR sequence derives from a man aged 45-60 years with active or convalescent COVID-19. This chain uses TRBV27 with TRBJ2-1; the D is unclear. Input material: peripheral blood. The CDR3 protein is CASSLGQNNEQFF. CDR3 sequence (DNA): TGTGCCAGCAGTTTAGGTCAGAACAATGAGCAGTTCTTC.